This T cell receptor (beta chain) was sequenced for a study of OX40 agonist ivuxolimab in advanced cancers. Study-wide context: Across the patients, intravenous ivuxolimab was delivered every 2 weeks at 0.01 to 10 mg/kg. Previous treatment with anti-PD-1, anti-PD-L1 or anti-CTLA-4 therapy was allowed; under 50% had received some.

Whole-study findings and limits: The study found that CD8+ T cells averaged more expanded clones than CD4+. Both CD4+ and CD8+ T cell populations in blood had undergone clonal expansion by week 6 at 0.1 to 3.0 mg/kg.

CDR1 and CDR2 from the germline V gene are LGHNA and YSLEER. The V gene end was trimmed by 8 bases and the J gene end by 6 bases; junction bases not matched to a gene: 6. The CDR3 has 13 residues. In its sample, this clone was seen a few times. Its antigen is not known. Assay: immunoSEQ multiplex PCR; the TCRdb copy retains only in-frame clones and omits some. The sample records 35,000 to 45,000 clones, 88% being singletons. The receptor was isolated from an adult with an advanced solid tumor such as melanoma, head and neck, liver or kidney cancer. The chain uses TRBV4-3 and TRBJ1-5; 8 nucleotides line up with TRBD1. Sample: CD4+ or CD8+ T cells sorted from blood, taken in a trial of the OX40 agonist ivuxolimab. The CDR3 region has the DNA TGCGCCAGCGGGAAGACAGGGGCTCAGCCCCAGCATTTT. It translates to CASGKTGAQPQHF.